This TCR beta chain was captured in a study of beta chain features in type 1 diabetes. Notes on the study in general: Moderately but significantly shorter TCRB CDR3s were found in Type 1 diabetes patients in all four CD4+ subsets. Cells carrying high TCR expression could end up over-represented when cDNA is sequenced.

The CDR3 covers 11 residues. V was pared by 7 bases and J by 5 bases, with 4 bases of the junction left unmatched. Germline values: CDR1 DFQATT, CDR2 SNEGSKA (reference sequence). Note on this clone: Its matching antigen is unknown.

As every portion of the isolated RNA was reverse transcribed, the sequencing read expressed TCRB transcripts. The method was immunoSEQ multiplex PCR; TCRdb's version includes in-frame clones alone and lacks a portion of them. The profile shows about 45,000 clones, 66% of them singletons. Specimen: Tregs from blood. The chain combines TRBV20-1 with TRBJ2-5; TRBD2 aligns across 7 bases. The receptor's source is a young woman with type 1 diabetes. CDR3 in DNA: TGCAGTGAACTGGGAGGGGAGACCCAGTACTTC. Translated: CSELGGETQYF.